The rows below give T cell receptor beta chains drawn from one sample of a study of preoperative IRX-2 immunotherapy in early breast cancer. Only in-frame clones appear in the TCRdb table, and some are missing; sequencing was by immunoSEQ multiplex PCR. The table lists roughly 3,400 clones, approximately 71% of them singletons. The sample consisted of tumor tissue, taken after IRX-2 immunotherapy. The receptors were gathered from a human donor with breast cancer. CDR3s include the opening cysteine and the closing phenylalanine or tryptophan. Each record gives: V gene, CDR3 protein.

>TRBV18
CASSPPGQGSLSTEAFF
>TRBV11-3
CASSLVGTFPRTDTQYF
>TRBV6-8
CASSQETSGSQRYF
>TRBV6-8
CASSTGEEYRGYTF
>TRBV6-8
CASSGQGAVGYGYTF
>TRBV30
CAWNIGQRVAQYF
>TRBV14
CASSLGAEQYF
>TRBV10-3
CAISEAAGGAYNEQFF
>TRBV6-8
CASSSGSTGELFF
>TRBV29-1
CSVKLLFGQGARKYF
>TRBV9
CASRTQGGGYTF